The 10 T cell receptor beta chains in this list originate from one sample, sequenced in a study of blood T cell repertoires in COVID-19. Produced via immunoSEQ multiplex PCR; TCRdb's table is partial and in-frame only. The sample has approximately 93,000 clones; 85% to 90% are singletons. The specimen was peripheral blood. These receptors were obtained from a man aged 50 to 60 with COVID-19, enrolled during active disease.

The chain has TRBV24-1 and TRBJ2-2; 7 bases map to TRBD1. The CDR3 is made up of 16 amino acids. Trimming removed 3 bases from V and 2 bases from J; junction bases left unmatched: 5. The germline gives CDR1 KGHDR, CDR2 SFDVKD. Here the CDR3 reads CATSDAGTANTGELFF. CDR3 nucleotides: TGTGCCACCAGTGATGCCGGGACAGCCAACACCGGGGAGCTGTTTTTT.

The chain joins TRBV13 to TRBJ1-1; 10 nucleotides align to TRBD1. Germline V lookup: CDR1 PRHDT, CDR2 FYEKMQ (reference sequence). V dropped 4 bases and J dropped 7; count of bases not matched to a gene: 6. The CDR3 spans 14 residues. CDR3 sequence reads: CASSSWTGGYEAFF. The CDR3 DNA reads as TGTGCCAGCAGCTCTTGGACAGGGGGATATGAAGCTTTCTTT. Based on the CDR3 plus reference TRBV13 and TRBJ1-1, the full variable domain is AAGVIQSPRHLIKEKRETATLKCYPIPRHDTVYWYQQGPGQDPQFLISFYEKMQSDKGSIPDRFSAQQFSDYHSELNMSSLELGDSALYFCASSSWTGGYEAFFGQGTRLTVV.

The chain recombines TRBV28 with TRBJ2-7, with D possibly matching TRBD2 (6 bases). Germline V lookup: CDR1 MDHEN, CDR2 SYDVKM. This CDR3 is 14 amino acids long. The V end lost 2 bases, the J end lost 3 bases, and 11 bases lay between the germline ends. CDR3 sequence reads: CASSLLAGSYEQYF. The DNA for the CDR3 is TGTGCCAGCAGTTTACTTGCGGGGAGCTACGAGCAGTACTTC.

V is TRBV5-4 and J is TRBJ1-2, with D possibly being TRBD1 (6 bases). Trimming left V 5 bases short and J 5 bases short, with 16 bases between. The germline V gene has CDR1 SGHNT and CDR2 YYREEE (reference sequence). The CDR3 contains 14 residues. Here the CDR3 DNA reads TGTGCCAGCAGTCATACGAACAGGGTTTATGGCTACACCTTC. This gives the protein CASSHTNRVYGYTF. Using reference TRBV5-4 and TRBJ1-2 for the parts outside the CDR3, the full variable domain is ETGVTQSPTHLIKTRGQQVTLRCSSQSGHNTVSWYQQALGQGPQFIFQYYREEENGRGNFPPRFSGLQFPNYSSELNVNALELDDSALYLCASSHTNRVYGYTFGSGTRLTVV.

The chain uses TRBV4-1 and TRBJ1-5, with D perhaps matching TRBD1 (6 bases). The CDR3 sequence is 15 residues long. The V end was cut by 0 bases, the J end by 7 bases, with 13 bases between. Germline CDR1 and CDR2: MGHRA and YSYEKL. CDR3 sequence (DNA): TGCGCCAGCAGCCAAGAAACAGGGTTGGAGCAGCCCCAGCATTTT. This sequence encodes CASSQETGLEQPQHF.

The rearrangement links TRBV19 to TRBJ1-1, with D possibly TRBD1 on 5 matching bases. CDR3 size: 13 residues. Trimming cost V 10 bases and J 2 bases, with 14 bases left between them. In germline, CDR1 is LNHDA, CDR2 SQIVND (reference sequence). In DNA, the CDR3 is TGTGCCACCACGACAGAGCTAAACACTGAAGCTTTCTTT. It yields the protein CATTTELNTEAFF.

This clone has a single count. The CDR3 DNA reads as TGCGCCAGCAGCACGGGATCCCGGACAGGGGGCTATGGCTACACCTTC. As protein: CASSTGSRTGGYGYTF. The rearrangement joins TRBV5-1 to TRBJ1-2; 10 bases are shared with TRBD1. Trimming removed 4 bases from V and 4 bases from J; junction bases left unmatched: 10. Germline-derived CDR1 and CDR2 are SGHRS and YFSETQ. The CDR3 consists of 16 residues.

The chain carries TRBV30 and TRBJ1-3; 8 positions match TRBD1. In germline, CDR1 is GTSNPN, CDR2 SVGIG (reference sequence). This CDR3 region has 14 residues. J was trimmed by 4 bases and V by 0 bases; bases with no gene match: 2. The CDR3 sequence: CAWSVRDRGNTIYF. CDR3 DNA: TGTGCCTGGAGTGTACGGGACAGGGGAAACACCATATATTTT.

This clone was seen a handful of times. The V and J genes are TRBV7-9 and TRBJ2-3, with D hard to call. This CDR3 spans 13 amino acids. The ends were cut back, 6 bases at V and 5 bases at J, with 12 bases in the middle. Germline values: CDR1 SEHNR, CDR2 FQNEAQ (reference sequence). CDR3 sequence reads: CASRRTTGDTQYF. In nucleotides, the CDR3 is TGTGCCAGCAGACGTACCACGGGAGATACGCAGTATTTT.

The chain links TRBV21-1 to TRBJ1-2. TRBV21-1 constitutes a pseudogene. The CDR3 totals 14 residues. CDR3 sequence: CASSKVSGGGGYTF. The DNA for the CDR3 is TGTGCCAGCAGCAAAGTGAGTGGAGGCGGTGGCTACACCTTC.